One and the same sample provided the 10 T cell receptor beta chains below, sequenced in a study of T cell responses to AZD1222 COVID-19 vaccine. Assay: immunoSEQ multiplex PCR; the TCRdb copy retains only in-frame clones and omits some. The table lists about 120,000 clones, around nine tenths of them singletons. The sample in question was peripheral blood, obtained on day 0 of AZD1222 vaccination. Source of these receptors: an adult in good health.

This rearrangement joins TRBV3-1 (or the pseudogene TRBV3-2) to TRBJ1-3, with D unclear. This CDR3 comprises 15 residues. CDR1 and CDR2 from the germline V gene are LGHDT and YNNKEL (reference sequence). The ends were cut back, 4 bases at V and 0 bases at J, with 10 bases in the middle. Written as DNA, the CDR3 is TGTGCCAGCAGCCTGGCTTCTCACTCTGGAAACACCATATATTTT. This codes for CASSLASHSGNTIYF.

The chain carries TRBV10-2 and TRBJ2-3; D uncertain. CDR1 is WSHSY, CDR2 SAAADI, per germline. This CDR3 comprises 15 residues. V was clipped by 6 bases and J by 5 bases, with 18 bases between them. The CDR3 reads CASRELNRNRDTQYF. For the CDR3, the DNA is TGCGCCAGCAGGGAACTCAACCGAAACAGAGATACGCAGTATTTT.

The V call is TRBV19, the J call TRBJ1-5; 8 bases align to TRBD1. This CDR3 has 15 residues. Germline lookup yields CDR1 LNHDA and CDR2 SQIVND (reference sequence). J was trimmed by 5 bases and V by 3 bases; bases with no gene match: 6. The CDR3 coding sequence is TGTGCCAGTAGTATCGGACAGGGAGAGGATCAGCCCCAGCATTTT. Protein sequence: CASSIGQGEDQPQHF.

V is TRBV10-3 and J is TRBJ2-7; the match to TRBD2 covers 9 bases. Losses at the gene ends were 0 bases for V and 6 bases for J; bases not matched to a gene: 9. This CDR3 region has 16 residues. The germline CDR1 and CDR2 sequences are ENHRY and SYGVKD. The DNA for the CDR3 is TGTGCCATCAGTGAGTCTGGCGGGGGGGGTTTTATCGAGCAGTACTTC. As protein: CAISESGGGGFIEQYF.

The chain employs TRBV11-1 and TRBJ1-2; D gene uncertain. The CDR3 length is 13 residues. CDR1 is SGHAT and CDR2 is FQDESV in the germline V gene (reference sequence). The V gene lost 5 bases and the J gene lost 8 bases, with 15 bases spanning the gap. CDR3 in DNA: TGTGCCAGCAGCCACGGACCTACGCGCGGCTACACCTTC. It is translated as CASSHGPTRGYTF.

The CDR3 spells CASSLRTDTQYF. DNA of the CDR3: TGTGCCAGCAGCTTACGTACAGATACGCAGTATTTT. The chain joins TRBV11-2 to TRBJ2-3; D not resolved. CDR1 SGHAT and CDR2 FQNNGV come from the germline V gene. Trimming stripped 2 bases from V and 3 bases from J, with 3 bases between. This CDR3 spans 12 amino acids. The entire variable domain, with the rest obtained from reference TRBV11-2 and TRBJ2-3, is as follows: EAGVAQSPRYKIIEKRQSVAFWCNPISGHATLYWYQQILGQGPKLLIQFQNNGVVDDSQLPKDRFSAERLKGVDSTLKIQPAKLEDSAVYLCASSLRTDTQYFGPGTRLTVL.

CDR3 DNA: TGTGCCACCAGTGACTCCGCTGGGGGCGTTAACTATGGCTACACCTTC. This codes for CATSDSAGGVNYGYTF. The chain has TRBV24-1 and TRBJ1-2; possible D gene TRBD1, 6 bases. V lost 4 bases to trimming and J lost 1 base, with 15 bases between them. The CDR3 has 16 amino acids. Germline-derived CDR1 and CDR2 are KGHDR and SFDVKD.

The CDR3 region is CASATSGTNNEQFF. CDR3 DNA sequence: TGTGCCAGCGCTACTTCCGGGACTAACAATGAGCAGTTCTTC. The rearrangement uses TRBV18 and TRBJ2-1, with 7 bases identical to TRBD2. This CDR3 has 14 amino acids. With 8 bases clipped from V and 5 bases from J, the junction kept 9 bases outside the gene matches. Germline V gene sequence: CDR1 KGHSH, CDR2 LQKENI. The entire variable domain, with the rest obtained from reference TRBV18 and TRBJ2-1, is as follows: NAGVMQNPRHLVRRRGQEARLRCSPMKGHSHVYWYRQLPEEGLKFMVYLQKENIIDESGMPKERFSAEFPKEGPSILRIQQVVRGDSAAYFCASATSGTNNEQFFGPGTRLTVL.

The chain joins TRBV4-1 to TRBJ1-5; the D gene is possibly TRBD1 (5 bases). There are 15 residues in the CDR3. Between the trimmed V and J ends, which lost 4 bases and 3 bases, there was a span of 13 bases. Germline V gene lookup returns CDR1 MGHRA and CDR2 YSYEKL. CDR3 amino acids: CASSPVQEPNQPQHF. The DNA for the CDR3 is TGCGCCAGCAGCCCCGTACAGGAACCCAATCAGCCCCAGCATTTT.

For this clone: An end of the junction does not agree with germline; a read error may underlie this. This sequence joins TRBV5-1 and TRBJ1-2; D is perhaps TRBD1 (5 bases). The germline CDR1 and CDR2 sequences are SGHRS and YFSETQ. The CDR3 extends over 13 amino acids. CDR3 sequence reads: CAGSQDNGYGYTF. The DNA of the CDR3 is TGCGCCGGCAGCCAGGACAACGGGTATGGCTACACCTTC. The variable domain in full, with the rest retrieved from reference TRBV5-1 and TRBJ1-2, is KAGVTQTPRYLIKTRGQQVTLSCSPISGHRSVSWYQQTPGQGLQFLFEYFSETQRNKGNFPGRFSGRQFSNSRSEMNVSTLELGDSALYLCAGSQDNGYGYTFGSGTRLTVV.